One and the same sample provided the 18 T cell receptor beta chains below, sequenced in a study of blood T cells in healthy people across ages. Primers used in a second PCR of about 7 to 12 cycles were a sample-barcoded 5' primer and a J-beta primer mix. TCRdb analysed the 5' RACE reads with MiXCR anew, one entry per CDR3 protein. The repertoire holds approximately 1.5 million distinct CDR3 sequences, roughly 32% seen once, with 11% in the top ten. What was sequenced was blood. The receptors originated from a woman in her twenties or thirties in good health.

The sample holds a few counts of this clonotype. The chain joins TRBV4-2 to TRBJ2-3; D unclear. The V end was cut by 0 bases, the J end by 0 bases, with 10 bases between. From germline, CDR1 is LGHNA and CDR2 YNFKEQ. CDR3 size: 16 residues. CDR3 loop: CASSQERPGSTDTQYF. The CDR3 DNA is TGTGCCAGCAGCCAAGAAAGGCCGGGTAGCACAGATACGCAGTATTTT.

V gene TRBV2 combines with J gene TRBJ1-2; TRBD1 aligns across 9 bases. This CDR3 is 13 amino acids long. Germline CDR1 reads SNHLY; CDR2 reads FYNNEI. The V gene end was trimmed by 6 bases and the J gene end by 3 bases; junction bases not matched to a gene: 2. CDR3 sequence: CASRGQGDYGYTF. In DNA form, the CDR3 reads TGTGCCAGCAGGGGACAGGGAGACTATGGCTACACCTTC.

In this sample, this clonotype turned up a few times. This sequence joins TRBV20-1 and TRBJ1-2; tentatively, D is TRBD1 (6 bases). This CDR3 is 14 amino acids long. Germline V lookup: CDR1 DFQATT, CDR2 SNEGSKA (reference sequence). The germline V and J ends were trimmed by 2 bases and 4 bases, with 14 bases remaining between them. This CDR3 is CSARRPGVSYGYTF. CDR3 nucleotide sequence: TGCAGTGCTAGACGCCCAGGGGTGTCCTATGGCTACACCTTC.

This clonotype has a handful of counts. The chain couples TRBV7-3 to TRBJ2-5, with D perhaps assigned TRBD1 or TRBD2 (5 bases each). Germline V gene sequence: CDR1 SGHTA, CDR2 FQGTGA. Trimming stripped 5 bases from V and 2 bases from J, with 18 bases between. There are 16 residues in the CDR3. CDR3 coding DNA: TGTGCCAGCAGCCCAGGACCCGGGGCTTGGCAAGAGACCCAGTACTTC. Amino acid sequence: CASSPGPGAWQETQYF.

The rearrangement links TRBV20-1 to TRBJ2-2; weak D call: TRBD1 (6 bases). The CDR3 has 15 residues. Germline assignment: CDR1 DFQATT and CDR2 SNEGSKA (reference sequence). Trimming took 1 base from V and 6 from J, leaving 15 bases between them. This CDR3 reads CSARVKGGLSGELFF. For the CDR3, the DNA is TGCAGTGCTAGAGTTAAAGGGGGTTTATCCGGGGAGCTGTTTTTT.

This clonotype was counted a few times. J is TRBJ2-7 and V is TRBV9, with D possibly TRBD2 on 6 matching bases. Germline V CDR1 and CDR2: SGDLS, YYNGEE. The CDR3 runs to 13 residues. V was clipped by 2 bases and J by 7 bases, with 13 bases between them. CDR3 in amino acids: CASSVLAAGEQYF. The CDR3 DNA reads TGTGCCAGCAGCGTCCTGGCCGCGGGAGAGCAGTACTTC.

The chain links TRBV30 to TRBJ2-7; a possible D gene is TRBD2 (5 bases). CDR1 GTSNPN and CDR2 SVGIG come from the germline V gene (reference sequence). The V end was cut by 3 bases, the J end by 3 bases, with 18 bases between. The CDR3 spans 15 residues. The CDR3 region has the DNA TGTGCCTGGAGGACGGACGGGGTATACTTCTACGAGCAGTACTTC. Translation gives CAWRTDGVYFYEQYF.

This chain uses TRBV11-2 with TRBJ2-1; possible D gene TRBD2, 6 bases. The CDR3 totals 16 residues. V shed 3 bases and J shed 6 bases, with 18 bases lying between them. Germline V gene lookup returns CDR1 SGHAT and CDR2 FQNNGV. In nucleotides, the CDR3 is TGTGCCAGCAGCTTCCAACCTGGCGGGGTGGGCAATGAGCAGTTCTTC. Translated: CASSFQPGGVGNEQFF.

This clonotype was counted ten times or more. The chain has TRBV7-2 and TRBJ2-1; no firm D call. With 0 bases removed from V and 4 bases from J, the gap between germline ends came to 7 bases. Germline CDR1 and CDR2: SGHTA and FQGNSA. The CDR3 is 14 residues long. CDR3 region: CASSLAGWYNEQFF. Here the CDR3 DNA reads TGTGCCAGCAGCTTAGCGGGGTGGTACAATGAGCAGTTCTTC.

The V gene is TRBV5-4, the J gene TRBJ1-1; D might be TRBD1 (6 bases). This CDR3 region has 15 residues. With 4 bases removed from V and 0 bases from J, the gap between germline ends came to 13 bases. Germline CDR1 and CDR2: SGHNT and YYREEE (reference sequence). The CDR3 sequence: CASSVDRYMNTEAFF. The CDR3 region has the DNA TGTGCCAGCAGCGTAGACAGGTACATGAACACTGAAGCTTTCTTT.

The V and J genes are TRBV6-1 and TRBJ2-4; 9 bases align to TRBD2. The CDR3 extends over 15 amino acids. The ends lost 3 bases at V and 3 bases at J; junction bases unmatched: 3. Germline CDR1 reads MNHNS; CDR2 reads SASEGT. CDR3 nucleotides: TGTGCCAGCAGTGATAGCGGGGGAGGCAAAAACATTCAGTACTTC. It is translated as CASSDSGGGKNIQYF.

This clonotype was observed a few times. This rearrangement joins TRBV11-2 to TRBJ2-3; 11 positions agree with TRBD1. This CDR3 contains 13 residues. Germline-derived CDR1 and CDR2 are SGHAT and FQNNGV. V lost 1 base, J lost 10 bases, and 1 base stayed unmatched. The DNA of the CDR3 is TGTGCCAGCAGCTTAGGGGGACAGGGGGCGCAGTATTTT. This codes for CASSLGGQGAQYF.

This clonotype was recorded a few times. The chain links TRBV10-2 to TRBJ2-3, with 9 bases matching TRBD2. From germline, CDR1 is WSHSY and CDR2 SAAADI. J gave up 4 bases and V 7 bases, and 9 bases lay outside the gene matches. The CDR3 is made up of 15 amino acids. The CDR3 region is CASTVGGGASDTQYF. The DNA of the CDR3 is TGCGCCAGCACGGTGGGCGGGGGGGCCTCAGATACGCAGTATTTT.

Note on this clonotype: This sequence may be a read error, since a much larger clone differs from it by one base. The V gene is TRBV9, the J gene TRBJ2-1; the match to TRBD1 covers 10 bases. Germline CDR1 reads SGDLS; CDR2 reads YYNGEE. There are 15 residues in the CDR3. CDR3: CASSPGQGNYNERFF. The CDR3 DNA reads as TGTGCCAGCAGCCCGGGACAGGGGAACTACAATGAGCGGTTCTTC.

The chain uses TRBV7-3 and TRBJ2-3; 7 nucleotides agree with TRBD1. There are 15 residues in the CDR3. The germline gives CDR1 SGHTA, CDR2 FQGTGA. V lost 0 bases, J lost 5 bases, and 5 bases stayed unmatched. CDR3 in DNA: TGTGCCAGCAGCTTAACGACAGGGCCTTTAGATACGCAGTATTTT. Translated, it gives CASSLTTGPLDTQYF. Combining the CDR3 with reference TRBV7-3 and TRBJ2-3 gives the whole variable domain GAGVSQTPSNKVTEKGKYVELRCDPISGHTALYWYRQSLGQGPEFLIYFQGTGAADDSGLPNDRFFAVRPEGSVSTLKIQRTERGDSAVYLCASSLTTGPLDTQYFGPGTRLTVL.

This clonotype was counted at least ten times. The chain employs TRBV24-1 and TRBJ2-2; D possibly matches TRBD1 or TRBD2 (5 bases each). Germline CDR1 is KGHDR and CDR2 is SFDVKD. V was pared by 7 bases and J by 5 bases, with 19 bases between. The CDR3 totals 16 residues. The CDR3 here is CATSPRGRVGTGELFF. As DNA, the CDR3 is TGTGCCACCAGCCCCCGGGGCAGGGTAGGAACCGGGGAGCTGTTTTTT.

This clonotype was counted between two and nine times. CDR3 amino acids: CASSQGDRLNEKLFF. The CDR3 nucleotides are TGTGCCAGCAGCCAAGGGGACCGACTTAATGAAAAACTGTTTTTT. V gene TRBV4-2 combines with J gene TRBJ1-4; tentatively, D is TRBD1 (5 bases). Germline lookup yields CDR1 LGHNA and CDR2 YNFKEQ. Trimming left V 1 base short and J 4 bases short, with 10 bases between. This CDR3 contains 15 residues.

In its sample, this clonotype was seen a few times. V gene TRBV12-3 or TRBV12-4 combines with J gene TRBJ2-1, with 10 bases aligning to TRBD2. Trimming took 6 bases from V and 4 from J; bases not matched to a gene: 9. CDR3 length equals 16 residues. As DNA, the CDR3 is TGTGCCAGCAGGCTCTCCAAGGGACTAGCGTACAATGAGCAGTTCTTC. Encoded protein: CASRLSKGLAYNEQFF.